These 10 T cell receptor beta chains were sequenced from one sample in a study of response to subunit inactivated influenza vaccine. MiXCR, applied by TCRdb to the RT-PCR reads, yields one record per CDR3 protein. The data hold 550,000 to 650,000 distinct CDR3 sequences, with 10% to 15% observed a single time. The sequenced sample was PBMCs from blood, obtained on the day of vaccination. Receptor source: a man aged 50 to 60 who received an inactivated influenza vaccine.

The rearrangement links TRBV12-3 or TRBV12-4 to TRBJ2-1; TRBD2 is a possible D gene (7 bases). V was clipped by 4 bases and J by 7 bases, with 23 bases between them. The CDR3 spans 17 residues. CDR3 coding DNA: TGTGCCAGCAGTTATCGACAGGTGGGACTACACGGGAATGAGCAGTTCTTC. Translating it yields CASSYRQVGLHGNEQFF.

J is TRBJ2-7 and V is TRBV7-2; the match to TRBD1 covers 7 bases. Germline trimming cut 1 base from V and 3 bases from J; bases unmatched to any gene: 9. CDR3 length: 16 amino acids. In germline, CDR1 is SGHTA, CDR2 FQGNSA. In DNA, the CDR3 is TGTGCCAGCAGCTTAGGTGAGGACAGGTCGTTCTACGAGCAGTACTTC. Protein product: CASSLGEDRSFYEQYF.

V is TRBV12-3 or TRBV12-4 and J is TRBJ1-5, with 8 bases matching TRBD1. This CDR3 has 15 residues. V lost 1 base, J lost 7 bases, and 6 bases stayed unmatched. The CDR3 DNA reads TGTGCCAGCAGTTTAGGACAGGGGTCGGGACAGCCCCAGCATTTT. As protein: CASSLGQGSGQPQHF.

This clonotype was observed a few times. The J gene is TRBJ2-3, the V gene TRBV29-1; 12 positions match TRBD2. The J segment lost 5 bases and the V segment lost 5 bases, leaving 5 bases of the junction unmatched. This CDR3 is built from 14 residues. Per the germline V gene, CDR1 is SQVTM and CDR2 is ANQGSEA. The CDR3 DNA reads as TGCAGCGTTACGTCTAGCGGGGGGGGAGATACGCAGTATTTT. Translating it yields CSVTSSGGGDTQYF.

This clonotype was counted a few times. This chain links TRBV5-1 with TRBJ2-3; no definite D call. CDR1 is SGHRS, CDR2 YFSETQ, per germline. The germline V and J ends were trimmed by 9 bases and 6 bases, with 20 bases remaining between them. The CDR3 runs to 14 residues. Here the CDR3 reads CATQLEGWRDTQYF. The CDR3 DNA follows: TGCGCCACCCAGCTTGAAGGATGGCGGGATACGCAGTATTTT.

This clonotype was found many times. The CDR3 loop is CASSTDRGPGEQYF. CDR3 nucleotides: TGCGCCAGCAGCACGGACAGGGGGCCGGGGGAGCAGTACTTC. V usage is TRBV5-1 and J usage is TRBJ2-7, with 11 nucleotides matching TRBD1. J was trimmed by 7 bases and V by 4 bases; bases with no gene match: 7. Germline V CDR1 and CDR2: SGHRS, YFSETQ. This CDR3 region has 14 residues. Together with reference TRBV5-1 and TRBJ2-7, the CDR3 gives the full variable domain: KAGVTQTPRYLIKTRGQQVTLSCSPISGHRSVSWYQQTPGQGLQFLFEYFSETQRNKGNFPGRFSGRQFSNSRSEMNVSTLELGDSALYLCASSTDRGPGEQYFGPGTRLTVT.

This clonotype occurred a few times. The CDR3 region is CSAPDRHIYNSPLHF. CDR3 DNA sequence: TGCAGTGCCCCAGACAGGCATATCTATAATTCACCCCTCCACTTT. The chain carries TRBV20-1 and TRBJ1-6, with a tentative D call TRBD1 (6 bases). The germline V gene encodes CDR1 DFQATT and CDR2 SNEGSKA (reference sequence). Trimming took off 6 bases at V and 3 bases at J, with 15 bases between the two ends. The CDR3 contains 15 residues.

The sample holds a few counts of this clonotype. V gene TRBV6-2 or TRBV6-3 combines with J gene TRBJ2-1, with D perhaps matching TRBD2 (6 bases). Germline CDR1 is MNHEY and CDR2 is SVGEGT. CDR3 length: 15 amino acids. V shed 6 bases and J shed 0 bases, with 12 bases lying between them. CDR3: CASRITSSSYNEQFF. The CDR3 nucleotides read TGTGCCAGCAGGATCACTAGCTCCTCCTACAATGAGCAGTTCTTC.

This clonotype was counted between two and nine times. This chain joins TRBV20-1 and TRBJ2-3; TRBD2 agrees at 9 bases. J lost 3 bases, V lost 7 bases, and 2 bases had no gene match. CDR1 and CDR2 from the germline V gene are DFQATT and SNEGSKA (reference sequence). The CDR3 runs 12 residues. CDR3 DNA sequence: TGCAGTGGGCTAGCGGGAACAGATACGCAGTATTTT. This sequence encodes CSGLAGTDTQYF.

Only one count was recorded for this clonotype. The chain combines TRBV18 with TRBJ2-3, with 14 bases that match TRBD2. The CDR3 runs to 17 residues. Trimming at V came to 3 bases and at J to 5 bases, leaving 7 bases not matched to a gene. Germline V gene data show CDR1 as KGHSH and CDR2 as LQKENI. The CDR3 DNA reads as TGTGCCAGCTCACCGGGGACTAGCGGGAGCGGAGAAGATACGCAGTATTTT. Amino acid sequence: CASSPGTSGSGEDTQYF.